Reported below is one TCR beta chain. These data originate in a study of radiotherapy plus CTLA-4 blockade in lung cancer. Repertoires were generated with immunoSEQ multiplex PCR, while TCRdb's copy carries only in-frame clones and drops some. This sample yields under 35,000 clones, of which over 60% are seen a single time; roughly 4.5% belongs to the top ten. Receiving focal radiation plus CTLA-4 blockade with ipilimumab were patients who had chemo-refractory metastatic non-small-cell lung cancer. The source is a human donor with non-small cell lung cancer whose response to radiotherapy plus ipilimumab could not be evaluated. The sample here was peripheral blood, taken from a patient treated with radiotherapy plus ipilimumab.

CDR3 sequence: CASSLGGAFGYGYTF. CDR3 nucleotide sequence: TGTGCCAGCAGTTTGGGAGGGGCTTTCGGCTATGGCTACACCTTC. The chain uses TRBV27 and TRBJ1-2; D is perhaps TRBD1 (5 bases). The CDR3 loop spans 15 amino acids. Trimming stripped 3 bases from V and 4 bases from J, with 15 bases between. The germline V gene encodes CDR1 MNHEY and CDR2 SMNVEV (reference sequence).